The next 24 T cell receptor beta chains were all read from a single sample in a study of long-term antiretroviral therapy in people with HIV. The libraries were made with immunoSEQ v3.0 at survey level. The repertoire was sequenced with immunoSEQ multiplex PCR; TCRdb's copy has only in-frame clones and lacks some. The sample carries under 50,000 clones, 75% to 90% recorded once. This specimen was unsorted PBMCs, taken just before starting antiretroviral therapy. These receptors came from a woman aged 18-29 years with HIV.

The rearrangement joins TRBV11-2 to TRBJ2-1, with 10 nucleotides matching TRBD2. The V segment lost 7 bases and the J segment 1 base; nucleotides outside the gene matches: 16. Germline V gives CDR1 SGHAT, CDR2 FQNNGV. This CDR3 is built from 19 residues. The CDR3 sequence is CASTDSTSGRALSYNEQFF. Here the CDR3 DNA reads TGTGCCAGCACCGATTCGACTAGCGGGCGAGCATTATCCTACAATGAGCAGTTCTTC.

V gene TRBV2 combines with J gene TRBJ1-5; unclear D gene. The CDR3 runs to 18 residues. The germline gives CDR1 SNHLY, CDR2 FYNNEI. V was clipped by 2 bases and J by 0 bases, with 17 bases between them. CDR3 in DNA: TGTGCCAGCAGTGAATACACCCCAAGCCAATATAGCAATCAGCCCCAGCATTTT. This sequence encodes CASSEYTPSQYSNQPQHF.

The chain joins TRBV28 to TRBJ2-3; D is perhaps TRBD2 (6 bases). This CDR3 contains 14 residues. CDR1 is MDHEN and CDR2 is SYDVKM in the germline V gene. Trimming stripped 3 bases from V and 2 bases from J, with 9 bases between. CDR3 coding DNA: TGTGCCAGCAGTTTCTGGAGGGCCACAGATACGCAGTATTTT. Encoded protein: CASSFWRATDTQYF.

The chain uses TRBV28 and TRBJ2-4; 7 nucleotides line up with TRBD2. There are 15 residues in the CDR3. Germline V CDR1 and CDR2: MDHEN, SYDVKM. V shed 3 bases and J 5 bases; nucleotides not matched to a gene: 7. The CDR3: CASSFLGLGENIQYF. CDR3 bases: TGTGCCAGCAGTTTTCTAGGACTAGGGGAAAACATTCAGTACTTC.

The chain employs TRBV7-2 and TRBJ2-7; TRBD2 matches 12 bases. The germline V gene encodes CDR1 SGHTA and CDR2 FQGNSA. The CDR3 totals 16 residues. V lost 2 bases to trimming and J lost 7 bases; unmatched junction nucleotides: 9. The CDR3 reads CASSLPSGRVRGEQYF. CDR3 bases: TGTGCCAGCAGCTTACCTAGCGGGAGGGTGAGGGGGGAGCAGTACTTC.

The count of this clone is one. The chain recombines TRBV6-5 with TRBJ2-2; maybe TRBD2 (6 bases). The V gene lost 6 bases and the J gene lost 2 bases, with 10 bases spanning the gap. Germline loops: CDR1 MNHEY, CDR2 SVGAGI. The CDR3 length is 14 residues. CDR3 residues: CASRPGLNTGELFF. In nucleotides, the CDR3 is TGTGCCAGCAGGCCGGGACTCAACACCGGGGAGCTGTTTTTT.

The genes are TRBV19 and TRBJ2-1; no firm D call. Trimming pared 4 bases from V and 4 bases from J, leaving 26 bases between. This CDR3 has 19 amino acids. Germline assignment: CDR1 LNHDA and CDR2 SQIVND (reference sequence). This CDR3 is CASSNRPVSSSFLYNEQFF. Here the CDR3 DNA reads TGTGCCAGTAGTAACCGCCCCGTCAGTAGCTCATTTCTGTACAATGAGCAGTTCTTC.

The chain employs TRBV11-1 and TRBJ2-6, with D maybe TRBD1 (5 bases). The CDR3 covers 16 residues. Germline V CDR1 and CDR2: SGHAT, FQDESV (reference sequence). Trimming removed 5 bases from V and 2 bases from J, with 13 bases in between. This chain's CDR3 is CASSTGSGTGANVLTF. The CDR3 DNA reads TGTGCCAGCAGCACAGGCTCCGGAACTGGGGCCAACGTCCTGACTTTC.

The rearrangement joins TRBV12-2 to TRBJ1-4. TRBV12-2 is noted as a pseudogene. CDR3 length: 16 residues. CDR3 residues: CASRNHPGSSSEKLFF. DNA for the CDR3: TGTGCAAGTCGCAATCATCCGGGCTCAAGCAGCGAAAAACTGTTTTTT.

As for this clone: A junction end diverges from the germline sequence, so it may reflect a read error. The chain joins TRBV27 to TRBJ2-7; no reliable D call. The CDR3 contains 16 residues. Germline lookup yields CDR1 MNHEY and CDR2 SMNVEV (reference sequence). CDR3 DNA: TGTGCCGGCAGTATCACCCCGGACGCCCAATACTACGAGCAGTACTTC. This gives the protein CAGSITPDAQYYEQYF.

The chain combines TRBV7-8 with TRBJ1-2, with TRBD1 matching over 7 bases. The V gene's germline CDR1 is SGHVS and CDR2 FQNEAQ. Germline trimming cut 5 bases from V and 7 bases from J; bases unmatched to any gene: 13. The CDR3 consists of 15 residues. In DNA form, the CDR3 reads TGTGCCAGCAGCCCTTGGACAGGCCCCGCGGGTGGCTACACCTTC. It translates to CASSPWTGPAGGYTF.

This chain links TRBV6-1 with TRBJ2-2, with D uncertain. Germline values: CDR1 MNHNS, CDR2 SASEGT. This CDR3 region has 14 residues. The ends were cut back, 2 bases at V and 5 bases at J, with 9 bases in the middle. As DNA, the CDR3 is TGTGCCAGCAGTGAATACGGAAGGACCGGGGAGCTGTTTTTT. It specifies CASSEYGRTGELFF.

The chain has TRBV5-1 and TRBJ1-1; a possible D gene is TRBD1 (5 bases). This CDR3 comprises 14 residues. The V gene lost 0 bases and the J gene lost 3 bases, with 9 bases spanning the gap. Looked up from germline, CDR1 is SGHRS and CDR2 is YFSETQ. In DNA, the CDR3 is TGCGCCAGCAGCTTGGGGGGAGGGGACACTGAAGCTTTCTTT. It codes for CASSLGGGDTEAFF.

The V gene is TRBV4-3, the J gene TRBJ1-4; D is unresolved. The CDR3 runs 16 residues. Trimming took off 0 bases at V and 3 bases at J, with 11 bases between the two ends. Germline V gene sequence: CDR1 LGHNA, CDR2 YSLEER. The CDR3 coding sequence is TGCGCCAGCAGCCAAGATCCAAGAGATTCTAATGAAAAACTGTTTTTT. This encodes CASSQDPRDSNEKLFF.

This clone is termed medium-sized. The chain has TRBV7-2 and TRBJ1-5, with D perhaps TRBD1 (6 bases). Germline values: CDR1 SGHTA, CDR2 FQGNSA. This CDR3 spans 15 amino acids. The V end lost 4 bases, the J end lost 9 bases, and 19 bases lay between the germline ends. The CDR3 nucleotides read TGTGCCAGCAGCTCAAGTGGGGGCCTTGGCTCGCCCCAGCATTTT. It codes for CASSSSGGLGSPQHF.

This chain uses TRBV5-1 with TRBJ1-2, with a possible D match to TRBD1 (5 bases). The CDR3 length is 14 residues. Per germline, CDR1 SGHRS and CDR2 YFSETQ. Trimming took 4 bases from V and 6 from J, leaving 16 bases between them. CDR3: CASSPDWGTDGYTF. The CDR3 coding sequence is TGCGCCAGCAGCCCCGATTGGGGGACGGATGGCTACACCTTC.

This chain links TRBV19 with TRBJ2-7; 11 bases are shared with TRBD2. The germline V gene has CDR1 LNHDA and CDR2 SQIVND (reference sequence). The trim removed 6 bases at V and 1 base at J, leaving 5 bases unmatched. The CDR3 is 15 residues long. CDR3 in amino acids: CASSTGTSGSYEQYF. The CDR3 DNA reads as TGTGCCAGTAGCACTGGGACTAGCGGTTCCTACGAGCAGTACTTC.

The chain employs TRBV19 and TRBJ1-1, with D hard to call. V gave up 1 base and J gave up 4 bases, with 7 bases separating them. Germline-derived CDR1 and CDR2 are LNHDA and SQIVND (reference sequence). CDR3 length: 13 amino acids. The CDR3 DNA is TGTGCCAGTAGTATAGGGACCGGCACTGAAGCTTTCTTT. Translated: CASSIGTGTEAFF.

The chain couples TRBV19 to TRBJ1-3, with a tentative D call TRBD1 (6 bases). This CDR3 comprises 15 residues. Trimming removed 4 bases from V and 0 bases from J, with 10 bases in between. Germline V gives CDR1 LNHDA, CDR2 SQIVND (reference sequence). CDR3 coding DNA: TGTGCCAGTAGTAGGACAGAGAGCTCTGGAAACACCATATATTTT. Translated: CASSRTESSGNTIYF.

A single count supports this clone. V and J are TRBV6-5 and TRBJ2-2; 7 nucleotides align to TRBD2. V lost 0 bases and J lost 10; bases outside the gene matches: 8. Germline V gives CDR1 MNHEY, CDR2 SVGAGI. The CDR3 contains 15 residues. The CDR3 is CASSYSGGLVSELFF. The CDR3 nucleotides are TGTGCCAGCAGTTACTCGGGGGGGTTGGTTTCGGAGCTGTTTTTT.

V is TRBV7-9 and J is TRBJ1-1; D might be TRBD1 (5 bases). The V and J ends lost 6 bases and 8 bases respectively, with 19 bases between them. CDR1 is SEHNR and CDR2 is FQNEAQ in the germline V gene (reference sequence). There are 14 residues in the CDR3. CDR3 coding DNA: TGTGCCAGCAGGGAGACCTCAGGGTTTAGGGAAGCTTTCTTT. Translation: CASRETSGFREAFF.

The genes are TRBV28 and TRBJ1-1, with D perhaps matching TRBD1 (6 bases). The CDR3 covers 17 residues. V lost 5 bases to trimming and J lost 0 bases, with 19 bases between them. CDR1 and CDR2 (germline): MDHEN, SYDVKM. The CDR3 DNA is TGTGCCAGCAGTGACAGGAAGCAGGGCGGGGTGAACACTGAAGCTTTCTTT. This codes for CASSDRKQGGVNTEAFF.

The chain carries TRBV5-4 and TRBJ1-1; TRBD1 aligns across 8 bases. CDR3 size: 13 residues. V was clipped by 4 bases and J by 4 bases; unmatched bases: 3. Per the germline V gene, CDR1 is SGHNT and CDR2 is YYREEE (reference sequence). CDR3 region: CASSMDRATEAFF. Written as DNA, the CDR3 is TGTGCCAGCAGCATGGACAGGGCCACTGAAGCTTTCTTT.

The rearrangement links TRBV4-3 to TRBJ2-1; TRBD2 matches at 8 bases. V lost 1 base and J lost 3; bases outside the gene matches: 2. This CDR3 is built from 15 residues. Germline V gene data show CDR1 as LGHNA and CDR2 as YSLEER. CDR3: CASSQGTSGYNEQFF. In nucleotides, the CDR3 is TGCGCCAGCAGCCAAGGAACTAGCGGCTACAATGAGCAGTTCTTC.